This T cell receptor beta chain was captured by sequencing in a study of T cells in narcolepsy. The study, taken as a whole, reports: Autoreactive clonotypes reportedly recurred in blood of same and different patients, not controls.

Only in-frame clones appear in the TCRdb table, and some are missing; sequencing was by immunoSEQ multiplex PCR. The repertoire holds some 15,000 clones, with 55% to 75% as singletons. In its sample, this clone was seen a few times. The antigen is not known. The TCR was taken from a human donor with narcolepsy. Sequenced: CD45RA- memory CD8+ T cells from PBMCs.

In nucleotides, the CDR3 is TGTGCCAGCAGTGCCCCAAGGACTAGCGGGGGGCCTACGAGCACAGATACGCAGTATTTT. Encoded protein: CASSAPRTSGGPTSTDTQYF. The chain employs TRBV2 and TRBJ2-3; 14 positions match TRBD2. The germline V gene encodes CDR1 SNHLY and CDR2 FYNNEI. V shed 4 bases, J shed 0 bases, and the junction held 12 bases outside the gene matches. This CDR3 has 20 residues.